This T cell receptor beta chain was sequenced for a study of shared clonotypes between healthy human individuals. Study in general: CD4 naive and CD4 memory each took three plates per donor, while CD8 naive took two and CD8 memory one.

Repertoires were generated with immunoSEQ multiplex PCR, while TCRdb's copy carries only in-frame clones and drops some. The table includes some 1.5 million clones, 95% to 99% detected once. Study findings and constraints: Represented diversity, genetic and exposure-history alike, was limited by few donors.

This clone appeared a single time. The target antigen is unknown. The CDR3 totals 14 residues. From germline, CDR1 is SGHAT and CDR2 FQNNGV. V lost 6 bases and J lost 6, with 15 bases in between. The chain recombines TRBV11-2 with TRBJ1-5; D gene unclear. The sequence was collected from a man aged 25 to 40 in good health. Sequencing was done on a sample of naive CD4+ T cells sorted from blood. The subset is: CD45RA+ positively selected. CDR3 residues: CASSVRAVGQPQHF. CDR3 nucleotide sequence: TGTGCCAGCAGTGTAAGGGCTGTGGGTCAGCCCCAGCATTTT.